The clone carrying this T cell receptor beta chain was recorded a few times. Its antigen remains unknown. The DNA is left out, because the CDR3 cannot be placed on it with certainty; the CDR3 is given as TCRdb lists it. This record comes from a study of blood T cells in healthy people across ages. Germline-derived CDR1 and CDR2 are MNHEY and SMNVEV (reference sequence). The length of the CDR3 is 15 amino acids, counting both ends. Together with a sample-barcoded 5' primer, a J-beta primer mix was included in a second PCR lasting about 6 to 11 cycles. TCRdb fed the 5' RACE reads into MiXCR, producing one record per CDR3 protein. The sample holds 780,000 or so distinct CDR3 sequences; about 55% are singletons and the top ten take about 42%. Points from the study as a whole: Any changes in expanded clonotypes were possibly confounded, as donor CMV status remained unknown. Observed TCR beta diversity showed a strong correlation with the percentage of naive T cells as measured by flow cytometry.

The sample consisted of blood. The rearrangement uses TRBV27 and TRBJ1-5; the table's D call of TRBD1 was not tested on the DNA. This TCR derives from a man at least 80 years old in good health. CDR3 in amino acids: CASSFLAGSNQPQHF.